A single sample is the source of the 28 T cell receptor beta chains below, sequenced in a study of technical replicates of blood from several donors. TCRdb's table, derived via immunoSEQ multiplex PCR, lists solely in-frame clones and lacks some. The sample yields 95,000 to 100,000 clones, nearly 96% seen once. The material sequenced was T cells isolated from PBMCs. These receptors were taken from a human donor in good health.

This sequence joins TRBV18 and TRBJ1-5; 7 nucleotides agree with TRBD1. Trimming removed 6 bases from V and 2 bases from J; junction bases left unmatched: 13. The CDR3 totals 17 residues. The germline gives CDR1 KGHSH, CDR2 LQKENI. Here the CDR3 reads CASSGSQGGMGNQPQHF. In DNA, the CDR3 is TGTGCCAGCTCCGGATCTCAGGGGGGTATGGGCAATCAGCCCCAGCATTTT. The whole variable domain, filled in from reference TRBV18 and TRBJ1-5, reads NAGVMQNPRHLVRRRGQEARLRCSPMKGHSHVYWYRQLPEEGLKFMVYLQKENIIDESGMPKERFSAEFPKEGPSILRIQQVVRGDSAAYFCASSGSQGGMGNQPQHFGDGTRLSIL.

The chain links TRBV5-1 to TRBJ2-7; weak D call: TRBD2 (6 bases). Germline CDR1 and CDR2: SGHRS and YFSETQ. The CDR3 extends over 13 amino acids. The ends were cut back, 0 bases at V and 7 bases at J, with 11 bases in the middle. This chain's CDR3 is CASSLALEGEQYF. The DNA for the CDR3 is TGCGCCAGCAGCTTGGCCCTGGAGGGAGAGCAGTACTTC.

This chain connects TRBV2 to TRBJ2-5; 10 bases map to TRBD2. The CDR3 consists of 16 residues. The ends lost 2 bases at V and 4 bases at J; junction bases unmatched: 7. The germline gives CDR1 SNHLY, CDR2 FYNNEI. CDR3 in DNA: TGTGCCAGCAGTGAACCTTCCCTAGCGGGAGTAGAGACCCAGTACTTC. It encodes CASSEPSLAGVETQYF.

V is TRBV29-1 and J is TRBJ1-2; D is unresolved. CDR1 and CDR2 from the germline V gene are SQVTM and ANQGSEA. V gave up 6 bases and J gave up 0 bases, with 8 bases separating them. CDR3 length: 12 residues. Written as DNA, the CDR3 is TGCAGCGTAGAGCGGACTAACTATGGCTACACCTTC. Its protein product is CSVERTNYGYTF. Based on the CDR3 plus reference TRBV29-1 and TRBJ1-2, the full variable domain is SAVISQKPSRDICQRGTSLTIQCQVDSQVTMMFWYRQQPGQSLTLIATANQGSEATYESGFVIDKFPISRPNLTFSTLTVSNMSPEDSSIYLCSVERTNYGYTFGSGTRLTVV.

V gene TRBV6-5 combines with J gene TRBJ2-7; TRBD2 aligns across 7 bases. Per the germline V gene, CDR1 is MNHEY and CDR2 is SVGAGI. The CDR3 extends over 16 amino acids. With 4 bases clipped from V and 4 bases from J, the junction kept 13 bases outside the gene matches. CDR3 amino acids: CASSFRTGTTRYEQYF. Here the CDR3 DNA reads TGTGCCAGCAGTTTCCGGACCGGGACTACGCGTTACGAGCAGTACTTC.

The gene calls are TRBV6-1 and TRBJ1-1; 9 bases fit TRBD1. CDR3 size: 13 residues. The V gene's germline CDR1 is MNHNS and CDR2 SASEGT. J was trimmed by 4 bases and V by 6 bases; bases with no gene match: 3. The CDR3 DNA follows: TGTGCCAGCAGACAGGGGGCGGGCACTGAAGCTTTCTTT. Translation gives CASRQGAGTEAFF.

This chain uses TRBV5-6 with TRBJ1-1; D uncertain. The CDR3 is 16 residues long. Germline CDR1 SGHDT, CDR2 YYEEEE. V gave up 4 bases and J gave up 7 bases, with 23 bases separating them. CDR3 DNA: TGTGCCAGCAGCCATTGGTTGGGTTGGGAGTTCCATGAAGCTTTCTTT. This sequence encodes CASSHWLGWEFHEAFF.

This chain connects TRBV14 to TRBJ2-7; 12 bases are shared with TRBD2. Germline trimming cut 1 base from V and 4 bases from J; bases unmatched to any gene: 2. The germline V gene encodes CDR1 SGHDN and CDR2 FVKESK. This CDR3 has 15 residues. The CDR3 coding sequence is TGTGCCAGCAGCCAAGGAGGGACTAGCGGGTACGAGCAGTACTTC. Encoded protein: CASSQGGTSGYEQYF. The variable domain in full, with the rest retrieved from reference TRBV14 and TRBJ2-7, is EAGVTQFPSHSVIEKGQTVTLRCDPISGHDNLYWYRRVMGKEIKFLLHFVKESKQDESGMPNNRFLAERTGGTYSTLKVQPAELEDSGVYFCASSQGGTSGYEQYFGPGTRLTVT.

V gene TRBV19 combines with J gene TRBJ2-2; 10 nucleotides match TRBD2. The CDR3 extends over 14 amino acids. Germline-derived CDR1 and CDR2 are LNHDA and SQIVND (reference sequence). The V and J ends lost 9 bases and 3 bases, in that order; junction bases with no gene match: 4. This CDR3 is CASWSGRDTGELFF. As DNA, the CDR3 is TGTGCCAGCTGGAGCGGGAGGGACACCGGGGAGCTGTTTTTT. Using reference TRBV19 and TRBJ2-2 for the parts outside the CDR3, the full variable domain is DGGITQSPKYLFRKEGQNVTLSCEQNLNHDAMYWYRQDPGQGLRLIYYSQIVNDFQKGDIAEGYSVSREKKESFPLTVTSAQKNPTAFYLCASWSGRDTGELFFGEGSRLTVL.

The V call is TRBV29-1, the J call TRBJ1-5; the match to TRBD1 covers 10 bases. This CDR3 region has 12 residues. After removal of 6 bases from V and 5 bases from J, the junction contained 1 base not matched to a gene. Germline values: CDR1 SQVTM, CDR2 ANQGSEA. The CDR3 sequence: CSVGTGDQPQHF. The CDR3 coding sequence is TGCAGCGTGGGGACAGGGGATCAGCCCCAGCATTTT.

CDR3 sequence (DNA): TGTGCCAGTAGCCTGACAGGGGTTGGGGCCAACGTCCTGACTTTC. Translated: CASSLTGVGANVLTF. The chain combines TRBV19 with TRBJ2-6; 8 nucleotides match TRBD1. The germline CDR1 and CDR2 sequences are LNHDA and SQIVND (reference sequence). The CDR3 length is 15 residues. V lost 6 bases, J lost 3 bases, and 4 bases stayed unmatched.

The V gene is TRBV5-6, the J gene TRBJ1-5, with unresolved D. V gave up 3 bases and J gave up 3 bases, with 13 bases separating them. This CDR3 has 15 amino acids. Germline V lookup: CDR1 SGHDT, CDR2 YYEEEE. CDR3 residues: CASSSLTGDNQPQHF. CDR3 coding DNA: TGTGCCAGCAGCTCTTTGACGGGTGACAATCAGCCCCAGCATTTT. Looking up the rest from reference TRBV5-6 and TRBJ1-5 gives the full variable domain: DAGVTQSPTHLIKTRGQQVTLRCSPKSGHDTVSWYQQALGQGPQFIFQYYEEEERQRGNFPDRFSGHQFPNYSSELNVNALLLGDSALYLCASSSLTGDNQPQHFGDGTRLSIL.

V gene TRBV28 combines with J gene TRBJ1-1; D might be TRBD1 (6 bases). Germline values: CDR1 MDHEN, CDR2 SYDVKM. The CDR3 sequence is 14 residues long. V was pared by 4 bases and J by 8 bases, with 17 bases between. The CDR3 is CASSSRSWTAEAFF. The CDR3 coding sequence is TGTGCCAGCAGTTCCCGATCTTGGACAGCCGAAGCTTTCTTT.

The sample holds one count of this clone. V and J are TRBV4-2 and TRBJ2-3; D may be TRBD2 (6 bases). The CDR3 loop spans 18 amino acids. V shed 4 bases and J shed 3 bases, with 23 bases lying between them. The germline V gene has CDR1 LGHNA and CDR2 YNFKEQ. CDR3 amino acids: CASSRLAGRRNSTDTQYF. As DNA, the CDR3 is TGTGCCAGCAGCCGGCTCGCGGGACGAAGGAACTCTACAGATACGCAGTATTTT.

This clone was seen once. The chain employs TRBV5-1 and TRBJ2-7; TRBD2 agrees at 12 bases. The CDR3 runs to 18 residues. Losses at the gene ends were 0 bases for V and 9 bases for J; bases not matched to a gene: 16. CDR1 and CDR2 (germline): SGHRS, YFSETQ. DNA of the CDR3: TGCGCCAGCAGCTTGGGCCTAGCGGGAGGGCTCTCCTCCTACTTGCAGTACTTC. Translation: CASSLGLAGGLSSYLQYF.

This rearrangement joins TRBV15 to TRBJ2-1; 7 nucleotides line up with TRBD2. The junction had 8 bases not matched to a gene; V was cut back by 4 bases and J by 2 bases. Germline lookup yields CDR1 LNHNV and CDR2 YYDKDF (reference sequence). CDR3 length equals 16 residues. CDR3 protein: CATSNDLAETYNEQFF. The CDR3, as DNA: TGTGCCACCAGCAACGACCTAGCGGAAACCTACAATGAGCAGTTCTTC.

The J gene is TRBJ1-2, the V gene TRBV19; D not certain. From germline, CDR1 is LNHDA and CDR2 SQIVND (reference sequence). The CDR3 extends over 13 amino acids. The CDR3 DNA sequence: TGTGCTACCGGAGTTGGGTTTGGCTATGGCTACACCTTC. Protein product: CATGVGFGYGYTF.

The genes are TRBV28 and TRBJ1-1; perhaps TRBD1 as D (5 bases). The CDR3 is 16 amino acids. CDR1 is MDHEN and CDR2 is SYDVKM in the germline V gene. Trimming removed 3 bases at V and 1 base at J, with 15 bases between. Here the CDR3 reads CASSFPQGASNTEAFF. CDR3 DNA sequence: TGTGCCAGCAGTTTCCCTCAAGGGGCGTCGAACACTGAAGCTTTCTTT.

CDR3 coding DNA: TGTGCCAGCAGTTTAATCGGGACTAGCGGGAGTTACGAGCAGTACTTC. This sequence encodes CASSLIGTSGSYEQYF. This chain links TRBV27 with TRBJ2-7; TRBD2 agrees at 14 bases. Per the germline V gene, CDR1 is MNHEY and CDR2 is SMNVEV (reference sequence). V gave up 2 bases and J gave up 4 bases; unmatched junction bases: 4. CDR3 length equals 16 residues.

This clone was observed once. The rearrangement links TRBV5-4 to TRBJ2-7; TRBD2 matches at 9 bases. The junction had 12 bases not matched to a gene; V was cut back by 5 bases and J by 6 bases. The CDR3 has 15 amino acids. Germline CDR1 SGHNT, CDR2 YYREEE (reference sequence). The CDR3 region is CASRGLATGDSEQYF. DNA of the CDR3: TGTGCCAGCAGAGGACTAGCGACGGGTGATTCCGAGCAGTACTTC.

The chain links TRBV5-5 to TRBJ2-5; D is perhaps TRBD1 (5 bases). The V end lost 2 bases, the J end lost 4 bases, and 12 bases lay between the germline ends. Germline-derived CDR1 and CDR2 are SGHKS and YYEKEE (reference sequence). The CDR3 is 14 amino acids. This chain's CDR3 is CASSLGAPLETQYF. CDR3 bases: TGTGCCAGCAGCTTAGGGGCCCCTTTAGAGACCCAGTACTTC.

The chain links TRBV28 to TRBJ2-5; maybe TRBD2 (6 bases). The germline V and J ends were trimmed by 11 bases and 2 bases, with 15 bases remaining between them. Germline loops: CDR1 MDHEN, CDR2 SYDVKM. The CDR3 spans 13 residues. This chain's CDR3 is CAVGGTLQETQYF. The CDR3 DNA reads TGTGCCGTGGGCGGGACTTTACAAGAGACCCAGTACTTC. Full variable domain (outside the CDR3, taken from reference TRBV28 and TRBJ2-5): DVKVTQSSRYLVKRTGEKVFLECVQDMDHENMFWYRQDPGLGLRLIYFSYDVKMKEKGDIPEGYSVSREKKERFSLILESASTNQTSMYLCAVGGTLQETQYFGPGTRLLVL.

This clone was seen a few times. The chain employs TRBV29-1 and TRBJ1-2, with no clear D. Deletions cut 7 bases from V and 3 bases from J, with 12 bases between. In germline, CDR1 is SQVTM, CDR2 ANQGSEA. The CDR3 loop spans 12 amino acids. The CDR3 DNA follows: TGCAGCGAGCATGACGGAGACTATGGCTACACCTTC. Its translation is CSEHDGDYGYTF.

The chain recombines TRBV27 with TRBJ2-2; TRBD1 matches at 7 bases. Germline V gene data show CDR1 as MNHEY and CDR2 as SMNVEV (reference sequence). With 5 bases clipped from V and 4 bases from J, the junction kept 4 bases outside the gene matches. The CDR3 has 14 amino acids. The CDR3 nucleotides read TGTGCCAGCAGTGGGACAGCGGTCACCGGGGAGCTGTTTTTT. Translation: CASSGTAVTGELFF.

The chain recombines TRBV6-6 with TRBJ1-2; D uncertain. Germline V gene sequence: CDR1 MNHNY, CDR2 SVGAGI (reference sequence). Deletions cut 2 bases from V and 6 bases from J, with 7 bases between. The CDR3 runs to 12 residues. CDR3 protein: CASSYASDGYTF. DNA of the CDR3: TGTGCCAGCAGTTACGCCAGCGATGGCTACACCTTC.

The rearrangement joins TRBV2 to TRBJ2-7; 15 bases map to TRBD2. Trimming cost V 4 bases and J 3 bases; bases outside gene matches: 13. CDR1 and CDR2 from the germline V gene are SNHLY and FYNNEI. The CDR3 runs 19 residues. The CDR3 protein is CASSVPIGGLAGGYYEQYF. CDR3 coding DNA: TGTGCCAGCAGTGTTCCGATTGGGGGACTAGCGGGAGGTTACTACGAGCAGTACTTC.

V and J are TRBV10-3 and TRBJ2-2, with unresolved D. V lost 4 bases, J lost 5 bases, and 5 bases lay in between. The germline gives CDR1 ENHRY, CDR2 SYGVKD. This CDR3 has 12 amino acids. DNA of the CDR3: TGTGCCATCAGTGGCGTTACCGGGGAGCTGTTTTTT. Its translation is CAISGVTGELFF.

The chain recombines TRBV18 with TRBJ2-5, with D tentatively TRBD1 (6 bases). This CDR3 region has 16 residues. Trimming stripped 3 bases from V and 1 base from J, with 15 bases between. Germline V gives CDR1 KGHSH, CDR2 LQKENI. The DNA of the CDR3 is TGTGCCAGCTCACCCAAAGGACAGATAAGCCAAGAGACCCAGTACTTC. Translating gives CASSPKGQISQETQYF.